The entry below gives a single T cell receptor (beta chain) sequence along with its context. It lacks a known antigen. No base quality information exists; no much larger clone differs at one position. TCRbeta repertoires were sequenced from genomic DNA with the immunoSEQ hsTCRB assay version 4 in survey mode. For TCRbeta sequencing, genomic DNA was diluted to 10 ng/uL, and up to roughly 1 ug was used per sample. Processing in the source paper ran as follows. Analysis of the TCRbeta data was done in ImmunoSeq Analyzer 3.0, and diversity was computed on productive nucleotide rearrangements. Using the Immunarch R package, lower-bound TCR diversity was estimated with the improved Chao index and clonality was estimated with the Gini coefficient. Nucleotide rearrangements that differed but encoded the same CDR3beta amino acid sequence were counted as separate clonotypes. Differential abundance analysis found TCRbeta sequences that were significantly enriched in antigen-responding cells compared with anti-CD3/anti-CD28-activated cells. GLIPH2 clustered TCRs by predicted peptide-MHC specificity, both within individual participants and across merged participant data sets. This is the immuneACCESS table as TCRdb keeps it, with only in-frame sequences that have V and J called. A part of the clones is gone; compared with another copy, unresolved V genes explain less than half, and the rest is unexplained. The V and J calls and clone size were taken over from that table, and D and trimming were inferred from the DNA. This sample gives 37,000 or so clones in total; 87% of them show up just once. The biggest ten clones account for 1.3% of the sample.

The sample's treatment or condition label, in plain terms: suppressive antiretroviral therapy. As a nonspecific positive control representing the CD4+ T cell repertoire, cells were stimulated with anti-CD3/anti-CD28 magnetic beads. Sorting of responding CD4+ T cells was based on upregulation of both CD40 ligand and CD69. Participants were HIV-1-infected adults who started suppressive ART during chronic infection. Plasma HIV-1 RNA had been undetectable (below 50 copies/mL) in participants for at least 4 years. To be included, participants needed a CD4+ T cell count above 400 cells/uL and a positive CMV serology. Before stimulation, PBMCs were isolated using density centrifugation and then depleted of CD8+ T cells. Stimulation of CD8-depleted PBMCs was carried out for 15 to 20 hours with anti-CD28/CD49d costimulation, CD40-blocking antibody and enfuvirtide, to prevent new infections. Cell sorting was performed on a Beckman Coulter MoFlo Legacy or XDP sorter, and dead cells were excluded with propidium iodide. The QIAamp DNA Mini Kit was used for genomic DNA extraction from samples above one million cells, and the Quick-DNA Microprep Kit was used otherwise.

The data are from a study of persistence of HIV-infected CD4 T cells (dated by TCRdb to 2018 to 2021). Broadly, across the study: Participants had been on suppressive ART for a median of roughly eight years. The TCR cluster analysis across participants included about eight participants for CMV and roughly seven participants for Gag. The clonality of all cells in each sorted population was assessed by TCRbeta sequencing, whereas the clonality of infected cells was assessed by proviral sequencing. Anti-CD3/anti-CD28 stimulation activated a higher proportion of cells, with a lower memory fraction, than antigen stimulation. CMV- and HIV-1 Gag-responding CD4+ T cells were isolated from ART-treated individuals so that antigen-driven clonal expansion of HIV-1-infected cells could be examined. Peripheral blood samples of up to about 200 mL were collected at multiple time points, except for two participants, who underwent leukapheresis at a single time point. Broader findings and caveats from the paper: Antigen-responding cells were enriched for expanded CDR3beta sequences that were degenerate, which suggests that CD4+ responses to CMV and Gag underwent convergent selection. Restriction of bulk TCR analyses to the rare CMV-responding cells that actually carried HIV-1 proviruses was not possible. Significantly lower TCRbeta richness was observed in CMV- and Gag-responding cells than in anti-CD3/anti-CD28-responding cells, and higher oligoclonality was observed in CMV-responding cells than in CD3/CD28-stimulated and Gag-responding cells. A correlation was observed between TCR oligoclonality and proviral oligoclonality within the same sorted populations. Only a small number of individuals took part in the study, and the range of antigens tested was limited.

V lost 3 bases and J lost 5 bases, and the count of bases not matched to a germline gene is 6. In the germline V gene (reference sequence), CDR1 corresponds to LNHDA and CDR2 to SQIVND. Including cysteine and phenylalanine, the CDR3 has 15 amino acids. Only the CDR3 DNA is retained, 45 bases long and in frame from the first base. The material sequenced was CD4+ T cells sorted from PBMCs after approximately 20-hour stimulation, taken from a patient who received antiretroviral therapy. The sample's cell subset or site label, in plain terms: CD40L+CD69+ CD4 T cells responding to anti-CD3/anti-CD28 beads, representing the overall repertoire. The V and J segments used are TRBV19 and TRBJ2-7, with 11 bases aligning to TRBD2. The TCR was taken from an adult man with HIV who was CMV-seropositive. The CDR3 amino acid sequence is: CASSIPTSGSDEQYF. The DNA sequence is as follows: TGTGCCAGTAGTATTCCTACTAGCGGGAGCGACGAGCAGTACTTC.